Listed below are T cell receptor beta chains from one sample, sequenced in a study of neurological immune-mediated disorders. TCRdb fed the 5' RACE reads into MiXCR, producing one record per CDR3 protein. The table lists tens of thousands of distinct CDR3 sequences, about 3% of them singletons. Source material: PBMCs. The receptors come from a man aged 35 to 55 with multiple sclerosis. CDR3s include the opening cysteine and the closing phenylalanine or tryptophan. Fields, in order: V gene, clone size, J gene, D gene, CDR3 protein, CDR3 DNA. A D gene is named only where the DNA matches it firmly. Size tells how often a clone was seen (once, few, many) or the class of an expanded clone, and some rows leave it out.

V gene: TRBV20-1
clone size: few
J gene: TRBJ1-2
D gene: -
CDR3 protein: CSARVRGADYGYTF
CDR3 DNA: TGCAGTGCTAGAGTGAGGGGGGCGGACTATGGCTACACCTTC

V gene: TRBV27
clone size: many
J gene: TRBJ1-6
D gene: -
CDR3 protein: CASSLGLEGYSPLHF
CDR3 DNA: TGTGCCAGCAGTTTAGGGTTGGAGGGGTACTCACCCCTCCACTTT

V gene: TRBV28
clone size: many
J gene: TRBJ2-7
D gene: TRBD2
CDR3 protein: CASSPLAGGPRDLYEQYF
CDR3 DNA: TGTGCCAGCAGCCCACTAGCGGGGGGCCCTCGGGACCTCTACGAGCAGTACTTC

V gene: TRBV7-2
clone size: many
J gene: TRBJ2-5
D gene: TRBD2
CDR3 protein: CASSYGGAQETQYF
CDR3 DNA: TGTGCCAGCAGCTACGGGGGGGCCCAAGAGACCCAGTACTTC

V gene: TRBV6-5
clone size: many
J gene: TRBJ2-6
D gene: TRBD1
CDR3 protein: CASSYFSSTGSSGANVLTF
CDR3 DNA: TGTGCCAGCAGTTACTTCTCCTCGACAGGGAGCTCTGGGGCCAACGTCCTGACTTTC

V gene: TRBV5-1
clone size: many
J gene: TRBJ2-1
D gene: TRBD1
CDR3 protein: CASSAGGSSDEQFF
CDR3 DNA: TGCGCCAGCAGCGCAGGGGGCTCATCCGATGAGCAGTTCTTC

V gene: TRBV24-1
clone size: many
J gene: TRBJ2-1
D gene: TRBD2
CDR3 protein: CATSDRSGDTYNEQFF
CDR3 DNA: TGTGCCACCAGTGACCGGAGCGGGGATACCTACAATGAGCAGTTCTTC

V gene: TRBV7-7
clone size: many
J gene: TRBJ2-3
D gene: TRBD2
CDR3 protein: CASSAGLAGADTQYF
CDR3 DNA: TGTGCTAGCAGCGCAGGACTAGCGGGGGCAGATACGCAGTATTTT

V gene: TRBV7-3
clone size: many
J gene: TRBJ2-3
D gene: -
CDR3 protein: CASSPGLSTDTQYF
CDR3 DNA: TGTGCCAGCAGCCCAGGACTGAGCACAGATACGCAGTATTTT

V gene: TRBV12-3/TRBV12-4
clone size: many
J gene: TRBJ1-3
D gene: -
CDR3 protein: CASSFGSGNTIYF
CDR3 DNA: TGTGCCAGCAGTTTCGGCTCTGGAAACACCATATATTTT

V gene: TRBV14
clone size: -
J gene: TRBJ2-3
D gene: -
CDR3 protein: CASSQDLLGSWRDTQYF
CDR3 DNA: TGTGCCAGCAGCCAAGATCTCTTGGGAAGTTGGAGAGATACGCAGTATTTT

V gene: TRBV12-3/TRBV12-4
clone size: many
J gene: TRBJ2-7
D gene: -
CDR3 protein: CASRPPRGASSYEQYF
CDR3 DNA: TGTGCCAGCAGGCCACCCAGGGGGGCAAGCTCCTACGAGCAGTACTTC

V gene: TRBV12-3/TRBV12-4
clone size: many
J gene: TRBJ2-2
D gene: TRBD1
CDR3 protein: CASSPRTGGGELFF
CDR3 DNA: TGTGCCAGCAGTCCAAGGACAGGGGGCGGGGAGCTGTTTTTT

V gene: TRBV5-1
clone size: many
J gene: TRBJ2-1
D gene: TRBD2
CDR3 protein: CASSLWSGGENEQFF
CDR3 DNA: TGCGCCAGCAGCTTGTGGAGCGGGGGGGAAAATGAGCAGTTCTTC

V gene: TRBV12-3/TRBV12-4
clone size: many
J gene: TRBJ1-2
D gene: -
CDR3 protein: CASSPSGTYGYTF
CDR3 DNA: TGTGCCAGCAGTCCTTCAGGGACCTATGGCTACACCTTC

V gene: TRBV20-1
clone size: many
J gene: TRBJ2-5
D gene: -
CDR3 protein: CSARSPEGTQYF
CDR3 DNA: TGCAGTGCTAGAAGTCCGGAGGGGACCCAGTACTTC

V gene: TRBV13
clone size: many
J gene: TRBJ2-7
D gene: -
CDR3 protein: CASSYGTVSYEQYF
CDR3 DNA: TGTGCCAGCAGCTATGGGACGGTCTCCTACGAGCAGTACTTC